Below, 6 T cell receptor beta chains from the same sample are listed, as sequenced in a study of blood T cell repertoires in COVID-19. Assay used: immunoSEQ multiplex PCR; TCRdb lists only in-frame clones, some missing. Seen here are approximately 180,000 clones, 80% to 90% observed once, and the top ten hold roughly 9.7%. Sequencing input: peripheral blood. The origin of the receptors is a human donor with active or convalescent COVID-19. The donor label of this sample is uncertain.

This chain links TRBV2 with TRBJ1-1, with TRBD1 identical over 9 bases. With V trimmed by 4 bases and J by 4 bases, 4 bases remained unmatched. Germline CDR1 is SNHLY and CDR2 is FYNNEI. This CDR3 spans 14 amino acids. CDR3 amino acids: CASSAGQGGTEAFF. The CDR3 region has the DNA TGTGCCAGCAGTGCGGGACAGGGAGGCACTGAAGCTTTCTTT.

The rearrangement joins TRBV5-1 to TRBJ1-3; TRBD1 might be the D (6 bases). V lost 2 bases and J lost 2, with 11 bases in between. This CDR3 spans 15 amino acids. From germline, CDR1 is SGHRS and CDR2 YFSETQ. The CDR3 region is CASSFLGGAGNTIYF. The CDR3 nucleotides read TGCGCCAGCAGCTTTCTAGGGGGGGCTGGAAACACCATATATTTT.

This rearrangement joins TRBV6-2 or TRBV6-3 to TRBJ2-5, with 8 bases fitting TRBD1. The germline gives CDR1 MNHEY, CDR2 SVGEGT. Losses at the gene ends were 1 base for V and 2 bases for J; bases not matched to a gene: 6. The CDR3 has 16 residues. The CDR3 reads CASSYFTRGLQETQYF. CDR3 bases: TGTGCCAGCAGTTACTTTACCAGGGGGCTACAAGAGACCCAGTACTTC.

The gene calls are TRBV14 and TRBJ2-7; unclear D gene. CDR1 is SGHDN and CDR2 is FVKESK in the germline V gene. V was cut by 1 base and J by 2 bases, with 9 bases left in between. CDR3 length: 14 residues. The CDR3 DNA reads as TGTGCCAGCAGCCAAGGACTTGCGACCTACGAGCAGTACTTC. Its translation: CASSQGLATYEQYF.

The chain uses TRBV29-1 and TRBJ2-3; 7 bases align to TRBD1. CDR1 and CDR2 (germline): SQVTM, ANQGSEA. V gave up 3 bases and J gave up 3 bases; unmatched junction bases: 3. This CDR3 is 13 amino acids long. CDR3 sequence: CSVEGTETDTQYF. CDR3 sequence (DNA): TGCAGCGTTGAGGGGACAGAGACAGATACGCAGTATTTT.

J is TRBJ2-5 and V is TRBV5-4; 11 bases agree with TRBD2. The CDR3 has 17 residues. V lost 3 bases to trimming and J lost 1 base; unmatched junction nucleotides: 8. Germline-derived CDR1 and CDR2 are SGHNT and YYREEE (reference sequence). CDR3 DNA sequence: TGTGCCAGCAGCTGGGGACTAGCGGAGGGCCTCCAAGAGACCCAGTACTTC. It codes for CASSWGLAEGLQETQYF.